These T cell receptor beta chains were read from a single sample in a study of breast tumors, draining lymph nodes, adjacent tissues. TCRdb passed the multiplex PCR reads through MiXCR, listing each CDR3 protein once. The sample holds 150,000 to 250,000 distinct CDR3 sequences, roughly 31% seen once. The sequenced sample consisted of axillary lymph node tissue. These TCRs come from a female donor with breast cancer. Some clones in this sample may be carry-over from other donors' samples. The CDR3 runs from the conserved cysteine through the conserved F or W. A D gene is named only where the DNA matches it firmly. A row's size may be missing; if present it is once, few, many or a size class.

D | length | J | V | size | CDR3 | DNA
NA | 12 | TRBJ1-2 | TRBV20-1 | once | CSAMGQTAGYTF | TGCAGTGCTATGGGTCAAACAGCTGGCTACACCTTC
NA | 13 | TRBJ2-4 | TRBV29-1 | NA | CGVTRDTENIQYF | TGCGGCGTTACCAGGGACACTGAAAACATTCAGTACTTC
TRBD2 | 20 | TRBJ2-1 | TRBV4-1 | NA | CASSQDPYPGTSAVYNEQFF | TGCGCCAGCAGCCAAGATCCTTATCCCGGGACTAGCGCCGTCTACAATGAGCAGTTCTTC
NA | 14 | TRBJ2-3 | TRBV11-2 | many | CASSPSTSTDTQYF | TGTGCCAGCAGCCCTTCAACTAGCACAGATACGCAGTATTTT
NA | 14 | TRBJ2-3 | TRBV6-5 | few | CASALLLGTDTQYF | TGTGCCAGCGCTCTACTCCTTGGCACAGATACGCAGTATTTT
NA | 13 | TRBJ2-7 | TRBV29-1 | once | CSADSRGRDEQYF | TGCAGCGCCGATTCGAGGGGGAGAGACGAGCAGTACTTC
TRBD1 | 15 | TRBJ1-1 | TRBV5-1 | NA | CASSLEDRGGTEAFF | TGCGCCAGCAGCTTGGAGGACAGGGGGGGGACTGAAGCTTTCTTT
NA | 15 | TRBJ2-7 | TRBV5-6 | many | CASSLADGGYYEQYF | TGTGCCAGCAGCTTGGCGGATGGCGGATACTACGAGCAGTACTTC
NA | 13 | TRBJ1-1 | TRBV7-3 | many | CASSFAVNTEAFF | TGTGCCAGCAGCTTTGCGGTGAACACTGAAGCTTTCTTT
TRBD2 | 15 | TRBJ2-7 | TRBV9 | many | CASSVGLAGLGEQYF | TGTGCCAGCAGCGTAGGACTAGCGGGGCTTGGGGAGCAGTACTTC
NA | 15 | TRBJ1-6 | TRBV6-6 | many | CASSHDTGYNSPLHF | TGTGCCAGCAGTCACGACACCGGCTATAATTCACCCCTCCACTTT
NA | 13 | TRBJ2-5 | TRBV12-3/TRBV12-4 | many | CASSLIAGETQYF | TGTGCCAGCAGTTTGATTGCAGGGGAGACCCAGTACTTC
NA | 17 | TRBJ1-1 | TRBV4-2 | NA | CASSRLDTKGSYTEASF | TGTGCCAGCAGCCGCCTAGATACGAAGGGGTCTTACACTGAAGCTTCCTTT
NA | 17 | TRBJ2-2 | TRBV12-3/TRBV12-4 | few | CASRQEAPGGLTGELFF | TGTGCCAGCAGGCAGGAAGCGCCAGGGGGGCTAACCGGGGAGCTGTTTTTT
NA | 12 | TRBJ1-2 | TRBV20-1 | many | CSASGALYGYTF | TGCAGTGCTAGTGGCGCACTCTATGGCTACACCTTC
NA | 15 | TRBJ1-2 | TRBV5-8 | many | CASSFGQLANYGYTF | TGTGCCAGCAGTTTCGGACAGTTAGCTAACTATGGCTACACCTTC
TRBD1 | 13 | TRBJ2-7 | TRBV6-6 | once | CASSGTGYLEQYF | TGTGCCAGCAGCGGGACAGGGTATCTCGAGCAGTACTTC
NA | 15 | TRBJ1-2 | TRBV6-1 | many | CASSEDNTQNYGYTF | TGTGCCAGCAGTGAAGACAACACACAGAACTATGGCTACACCTTC
NA | 14 | TRBJ2-1 | TRBV2 | NA | CASRKGDFGNEQLF | TGTGCCAGCAGGAAAGGGGACTTCGGTAATGAGCAGCTCTTC
NA | 16 | TRBJ2-1 | TRBV6-1 | NA | CASSDWQKSSYNEQFF | TGTGCCAGCAGTGACTGGCAGAAGAGCTCCTACAATGAGCAGTTCTTC
NA | 20 | TRBJ2-6 | TRBV5-6 | many | CASSLGGRGTYSSGANVLTF | TGTGCCAGCAGCTTGGGAGGCAGGGGCACATACAGCTCTGGGGCCAACGTCCTGACTTTC
NA | 15 | TRBJ1-2 | TRBV7-2 | many | CASSSSGHGSYGYPF | TGTGCCAGCAGCTCCTCGGGACACGGATCTTATGGCTACCCCTTC
TRBD1 | 17 | TRBJ1-2 | TRBV20-1 | many | CSARRGDRGQGNYGYTF | TGCAGTGCTAGACGCGGCGACAGGGGGCAGGGTAATTATGGCTACACCTTC
NA | 13 | TRBJ1-5 | TRBV19 | many | CASRRVSNQPQHF | TGTGCCAGTAGGAGGGTCAGCAATCAGCCCCAGCATTTT
TRBD2 | 14 | TRBJ2-1 | TRBV10-3 | many | CAISETSGGAVKFF | TGTGCCATCAGTGAGACTAGCGGGGGAGCAGTGAAGTTCTTC
NA | 14 | TRBJ1-2 | TRBV6-1 | NA | CASSNLISDYGYTF | TGTGCCAGCAGTAACCTCATCAGTGACTATGGCTACACCTTC
NA | 13 | TRBJ1-5 | TRBV20-1 | many | CSALGPSNQPQHF | TGCAGTGCTCTTGGACCGAGCAATCAGCCCCAGCATTTT
NA | 15 | TRBJ1-4 | TRBV5-1 | many | CASSPPEPTNEKLFF | TGCGCCAGCAGCCCCCCCGAGCCAACTAATGAAAAACTGTTTTTT
NA | 14 | TRBJ1-2 | TRBV20-1 | many | CSARGGPANYGYTF | TGCAGTGCTAGAGGAGGTCCGGCTAACTATGGCTACACCTTC
TRBD1 | 14 | TRBJ2-5 | TRBV2 | NA | CASLKDRELGTQYF | TGTGCCAGCCTTAAAGACAGGGAGCTTGGGACCCAGTACTTC
NA | 11 | TRBJ2-7 | TRBV6-1 | once | CASKESYEQYF | TGTGCCAGCAAGGAATCCTACGAGCAGTACTTC
TRBD1 | 18 | TRBJ2-6 | TRBV9 | many | CASSARTGDFSGANVLTF | TGTGCCAGCAGCGCGAGGACAGGCGATTTCTCTGGGGCCAACGTCCTGACTTTC
TRBD1 | 17 | TRBJ2-7 | TRBV20-1 | many | CSARVFRDRGWSYEQYF | TGCAGTGCTAGGGTTTTCCGGGACAGGGGTTGGTCCTACGAGCAGTACTTC
TRBD2 | 14 | TRBJ2-3 | TRBV29-1 | many | CSVTSGVGTDTQYF | TGCAGCGTCACTAGCGGAGTGGGCACAGATACGCAGTATTTT
TRBD1 | 15 | TRBJ1-6 | TRBV4-3 | many | CASSRTGTVDSPLHF | TGCGCCAGCAGCCGCACCGGGACAGTTGATTCACCCCTCCACTTT
NA | 15 | TRBJ2-7 | TRBV4-3 | many | CASSQDRDSSYEQYF | TGCGCCAGCAGCCAAGACCGGGACTCCTCCTACGAGCAGTACTTC
NA | 12 | TRBJ2-4 | TRBV29-1 | many | CSETGIKNIQYF | TGCAGCGAAACAGGGATTAAAAACATTCAGTACTTC
NA | 12 | TRBJ1-4 | TRBV12-3/TRBV12-4 | many | CASSPRNEKLFF | TGTGCCAGCAGTCCAAGGAATGAAAAACTGTTTTTT